This TCR beta chain came from a study of CD4 T cells in relation to SARS-CoV-2 and coronaviruses. Notes on the study in general: Each donor contributed either pre-pandemic or post-infection samples, not both.

Sequenced by immunoSEQ multiplex PCR; TCRdb stores in-frame clones only, minus some. This sample carries about 68,000 clones, over 90% of them seen once, and the ten largest clones take around 0.21%. To note about this clone: The antigen is not known.

This CDR3 is 14 amino acids long. Between the trimmed V and J ends, which lost 7 bases and 2 bases, there was a span of 13 bases. Germline-derived CDR1 and CDR2 are LNHDA and SQIVND (reference sequence). The unexposed donors gave CD4+ T cells in about 2011-2018, prior to COVID-19. The chain joins TRBV19 to TRBJ2-3, with a tentative D call TRBD2 (5 bases). Sequenced input: naive CD4+ T cells from PBMCs. Subset meaning: naive CD4+ T cells isolated by negative enrichment. This receptor was taken from a human donor in good health. The CDR3 sequence is CASTLDSYTDTQYF. DNA for the CDR3: TGTGCCAGTACCTTGGACTCATACACAGATACGCAGTATTTT.